This TCR beta chain appears in the sequencing data of a study of shared clonotypes between healthy human individuals. At the level of the study: Used for every donor were three CD4 naive, three CD4 memory, two CD8 naive and one CD8 memory plate. Whole-study results and caveats: Apart from blood, nothing was sampled; tissue repertoires likely differ.

On this clone: Its matching antigen is unknown.

V shed 5 bases and J 4 bases; nucleotides not matched to a gene: 6. The CDR3 consists of 14 residues. Germline CDR1 and CDR2: GTSNPN and SVGIG (reference sequence). The repertoire was sequenced with immunoSEQ multiplex PCR; TCRdb's copy has only in-frame clones and lacks some. The sample lists approximately 2.4 million clones, approximately 94% occurring once. Sequencing used naive CD4+ T cells sorted from blood. Documented subset: CD45RA+ positively selected. This receptor was obtained from a man between 18 and 35 years old in good health. The chain employs TRBV30 and TRBJ2-2, with TRBD1 matching over 8 bases. The CDR3 loop is CAWYNRGSTGELFF. CDR3 DNA sequence: TGTGCCTGGTATAACAGGGGGTCCACCGGGGAGCTGTTTTTT. Full variable domain (missing parts from reference TRBV30 and TRBJ2-2): SQTIHQWPATLVQPVGSPLSLECTVEGTSNPNLYWYRQAAGRGLQLLFYSVGIGQISSEVPQNLSASRPQDRQFILSSKKLLLSDSGFYLCAWYNRGSTGELFFGEGSRLTVL.